This is a list of T cell receptor beta chains from one sample in a study of blood T cell repertoires in COVID-19. The repertoire was sequenced with immunoSEQ multiplex PCR; TCRdb's copy has only in-frame clones and lacks some. The sample includes fewer than 200,000 clones, approximately 85% of them seen just once. Material: PBMCs or T cells enriched from blood (not recorded which). The receptors were sampled from a woman in her late teens or twenties who had recovered from COVID-19. Both conserved end residues are part of each CDR3. The D gene is left open where the match is weak. A row's size may be missing; if present it is once, few, many or a size class.

J	V	size	D	DNA	CDR3
TRBJ1-1	TRBV10-3	.	.	TGTGCCATCAGTGACGGTACGAGATATGAAGCTTTCTTT	CAISDGTRYEAFF
TRBJ2-2	TRBV29-1	.	.	TGCAGCGTTGAGGCGGAAGACACCGGGGAGCTGTTTTTT	CSVEAEDTGELFF
TRBJ2-2	TRBV4-3	.	TRBD2	TGCGCCAGCAGCCTAAGGGCACTAGCGGGGGGGGCCGGGGAGCTGTTTTTT	CASSLRALAGGAGELFF
TRBJ1-2	TRBV2	.	.	TGTGCCAGCACCAGGGGCAACTATGGCTACACCTTC	CASTRGNYGYTF
TRBJ1-5	TRBV7-9	.	.	TGTGCCAGCAGTCTACCAGGGGTGGGGCAGCCCCAGCATTTT	CASSLPGVGQPQHF
TRBJ2-2	TRBV7-2	.	.	TGTGCCAGCAGCTTAATTCTTAGCGCCGGGGAGCTGTTTTTT	CASSLILSAGELFF
TRBJ2-1	TRBV7-2	.	TRBD2	TGTGCCAGCGGCGCTAGCGGGGGGGCGGTGAATGAGCAGTTCTTC	CASGASGGAVNEQFF
TRBJ2-3	TRBV13	.	.	TGTGCCAGCAGCCCGCCGGGCACAGATACGCAGTATTTT	CASSPPGTDTQYF
TRBJ2-1	TRBV9	.	.	TGTGCCAGCAGCGGCACCCAGCTAGGAACCTACAATGAGCAGTTCTTC	CASSGTQLGTYNEQFF
TRBJ2-5	TRBV18	.	.	TGTGCCAGCTCACCACCGCCAGAAGAGACCCAGTACTTC	CASSPPPEETQYF
TRBJ1-2	TRBV7-2	.	.	TGTGCCAGCAGCCCTCAGGGGTTCCCGGGGTATGGCTACACCTTC	CASSPQGFPGYGYTF
TRBJ2-7	TRBV5-4	.	TRBD2	TGTGCCAGCAGCCCTAACCCGGGGGGGCGGGACGAGCAGTACTTC	CASSPNPGGRDEQYF
TRBJ2-1	TRBV4-3	.	TRBD2	TGCGCCAGCAGCCCGAGCGGGGGGACCTACAATGAGCAGTTCTTC	CASSPSGGTYNEQFF
TRBJ1-1	TRBV5-6	.	TRBD1	TGTGCCAGCAGCAAAGCCGGGACAGGGATAAACACTGAAGCTTTCTTT	CASSKAGTGINTEAFF
TRBJ2-7	TRBV29-1	.	.	TGCAGCGTTGACCAGGGACAAAACGAGCAGTACTTC	CSVDQGQNEQYF
TRBJ2-1	TRBV7-2	.	.	TGTGCCAGCAGCAAACAGGGACCTGGACGGGAGCAGTTCTTC	CASSKQGPGREQFF
TRBJ1-2	TRBV28	.	.	TGTGCCAGCAGCGACAAGACAGGACAACACCTCGCTATCTATGGCTACACCTTC	CASSDKTGQHLAIYGYTF
TRBJ2-6	TRBV28	.	.	TGTGCCACCGAGTGGGGGGCTGGGGCCAACGTCCTGACTTTC	CATEWGAGANVLTF
TRBJ2-7	TRBV5-5	.	.	TGTGCCAGCAGCTTGGACGAGGGCGGGCAGTACTTC	CASSLDEGGQYF
TRBJ2-3	TRBV28	.	TRBD2	TGTGCCAGCAGTTTGGTCCGGCTAGCGGGAGGTGCAGATACGCAGTATTTT	CASSLVRLAGGADTQYF
TRBJ1-1	TRBV27	.	TRBD1	TGTGCCAGCAGTAGGACAGGGAACACTGAAGCTTTCTTT	CASSRTGNTEAFF
TRBJ2-1	TRBV10-3	.	TRBD2	TGTGCCATCAGTGGCGGACTAGCGGGAGCTTACAATGAGCAGTTCTTC	CAISGGLAGAYNEQFF
TRBJ2-6	TRBV28	.	.	TGTGCCAGCAGTCCCTTGTTTCAGGGTCCCGGGGCCAACGTCCTGACTTTC	CASSPLFQGPGANVLTF
TRBJ2-5	TRBV5-1	.	TRBD1	TGCGCCAGCAGCTTTCCGAGACAGGGGGCAGAGACCCAGTACTTC	CASSFPRQGAETQYF
TRBJ2-7	TRBV6-5	.	TRBD1	TGTGCCAGCAGACCGACAGGGGGCGCCCCCTACGAGCAGTACTTC	CASRPTGGAPYEQYF
TRBJ2-7	TRBV6-5	.	.	TGTGCCAGCAGTTATTCGTCGCCGGGAAGCTCCTACGAGCAGTACTTC	CASSYSSPGSSYEQYF
TRBJ1-6	TRBV25-1	.	.	TGTGCCAGCAGTGATTCGGGCCGGGGTTCACCCCTCCACTTT	CASSDSGRGSPLHF
TRBJ1-1	TRBV2	.	.	TGTGCCAGCAGTGTGGAGAGCAACACTGAAGCTTTCTTT	CASSVESNTEAFF
TRBJ1-4	TRBV4-1	.	.	TGCGCCAGCAGCCCGGTCGGAGAGAAAAAACTGTTTTTT	CASSPVGEKKLFF
TRBJ2-1	TRBV3-1/TRBV3-2	.	.	TGTGCCAGCAGCCAAGTAAACAATGAGCAGTTCTTC	CASSQVNNEQFF
TRBJ2-1	TRBV30	few	TRBD2	TGTGCCTGGAGTTCTCTAGCGGTCAATGAGCAGTTCTTC	CAWSSLAVNEQFF
TRBJ1-2	TRBV27	.	TRBD1	TGTGCCAGCAGTTCGGACAGGGTTAACTATGGCTACACCTTC	CASSSDRVNYGYTF
TRBJ2-7	TRBV2	.	.	TGTGCCAGCAAGGGAGGTGAACGGGGCGGTGGGTACGAGCAGTACTTC	CASKGGERGGGYEQYF
TRBJ2-7	TRBV21-1	.	.	TGTGCCAGCAGGACTCCGGTGGGGGGTATTATCGCCTACGAGCAGTACTTC	CASRTPVGGIIAYEQYF
TRBJ2-7	TRBV6-1	.	TRBD2	TGTGCCAGCAGTGATTGGCGGGAGCTGTCCGACGAGCAGTACTTC	CASSDWRELSDEQYF